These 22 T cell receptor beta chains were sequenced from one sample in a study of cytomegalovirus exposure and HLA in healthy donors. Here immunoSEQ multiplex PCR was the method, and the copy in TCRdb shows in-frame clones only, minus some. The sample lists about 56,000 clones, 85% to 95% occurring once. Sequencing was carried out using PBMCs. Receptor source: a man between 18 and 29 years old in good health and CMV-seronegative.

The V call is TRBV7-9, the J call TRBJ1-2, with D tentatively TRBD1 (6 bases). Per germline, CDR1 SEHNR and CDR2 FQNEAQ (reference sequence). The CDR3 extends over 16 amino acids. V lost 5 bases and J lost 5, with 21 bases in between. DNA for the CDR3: TGTGCCAGCAGCCTGACCGACGCCGGACAGTCTTATGGCTACACCTTC. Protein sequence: CASSLTDAGQSYGYTF.

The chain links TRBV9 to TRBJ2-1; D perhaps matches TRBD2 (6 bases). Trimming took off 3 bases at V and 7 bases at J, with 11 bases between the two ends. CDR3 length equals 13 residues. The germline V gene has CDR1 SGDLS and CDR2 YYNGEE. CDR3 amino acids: CASSASEGNEQFF. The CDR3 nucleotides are TGTGCCAGCAGCGCCTCGGAGGGAAATGAGCAGTTCTTC.

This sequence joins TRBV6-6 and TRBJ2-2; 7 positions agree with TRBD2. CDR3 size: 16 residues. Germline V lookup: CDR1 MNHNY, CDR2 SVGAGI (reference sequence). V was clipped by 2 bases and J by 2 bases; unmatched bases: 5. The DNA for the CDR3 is TGTGCCAGCAGTTACCTCCTAGCGGAAAACACCGGGGAGCTGTTTTTT. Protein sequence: CASSYLLAENTGELFF.

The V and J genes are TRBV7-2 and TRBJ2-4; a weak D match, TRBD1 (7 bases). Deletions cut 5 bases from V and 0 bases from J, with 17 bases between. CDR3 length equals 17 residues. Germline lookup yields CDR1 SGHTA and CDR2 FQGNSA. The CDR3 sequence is CASSPGGGGLAKNIQYF. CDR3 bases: TGTGCCAGCAGCCCAGGAGGGGGCGGACTAGCCAAAAACATTCAGTACTTC.

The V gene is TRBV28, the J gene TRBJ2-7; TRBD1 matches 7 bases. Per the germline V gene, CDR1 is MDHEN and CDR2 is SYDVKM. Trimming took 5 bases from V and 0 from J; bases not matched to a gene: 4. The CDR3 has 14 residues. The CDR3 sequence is CASSLGQASYEQYF. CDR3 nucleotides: TGTGCCAGCAGTCTCGGACAGGCCTCCTACGAGCAGTACTTC.

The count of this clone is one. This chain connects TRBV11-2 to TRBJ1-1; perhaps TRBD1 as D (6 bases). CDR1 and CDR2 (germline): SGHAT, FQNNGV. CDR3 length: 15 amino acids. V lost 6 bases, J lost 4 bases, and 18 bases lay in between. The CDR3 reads CASSLLRGQGTEAFF. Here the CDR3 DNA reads TGTGCCAGCAGTCTTTTGCGGGGGCAGGGCACTGAAGCTTTCTTT.

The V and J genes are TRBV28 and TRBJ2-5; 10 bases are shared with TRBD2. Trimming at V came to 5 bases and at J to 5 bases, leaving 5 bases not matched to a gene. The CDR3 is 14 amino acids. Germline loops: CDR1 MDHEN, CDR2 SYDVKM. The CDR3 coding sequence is TGTGCCAGCAGTAATAGCGGGAGGTGGGAGACCCAGTACTTC. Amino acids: CASSNSGRWETQYF. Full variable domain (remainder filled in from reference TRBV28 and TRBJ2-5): DVKVTQSSRYLVKRTGEKVFLECVQDMDHENMFWYRQDPGLGLRLIYFSYDVKMKEKGDIPEGYSVSREKKERFSLILESASTNQTSMYLCASSNSGRWETQYFGPGTRLLVL.

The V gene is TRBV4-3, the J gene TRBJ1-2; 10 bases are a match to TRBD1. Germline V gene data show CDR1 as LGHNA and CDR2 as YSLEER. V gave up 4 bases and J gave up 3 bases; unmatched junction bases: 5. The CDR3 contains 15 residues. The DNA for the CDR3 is TGCGCCAGCAGCCGAGACAGGGGGCACGACTATGGCTACACCTTC. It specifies CASSRDRGHDYGYTF.

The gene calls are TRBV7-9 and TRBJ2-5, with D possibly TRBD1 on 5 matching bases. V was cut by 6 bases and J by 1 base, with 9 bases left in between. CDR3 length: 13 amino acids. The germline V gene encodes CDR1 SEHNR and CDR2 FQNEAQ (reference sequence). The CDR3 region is CASSGHTQETQYF. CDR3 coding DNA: TGTGCCAGCAGTGGACATACCCAAGAGACCCAGTACTTC.

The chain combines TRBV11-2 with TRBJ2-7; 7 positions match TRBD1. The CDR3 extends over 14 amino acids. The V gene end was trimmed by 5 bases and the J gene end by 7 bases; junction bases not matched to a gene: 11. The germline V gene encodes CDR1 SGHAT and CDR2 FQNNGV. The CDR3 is CASSRQGDIREQYF. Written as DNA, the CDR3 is TGTGCCAGCAGCCGACAGGGTGATATTAGGGAGCAGTACTTC.

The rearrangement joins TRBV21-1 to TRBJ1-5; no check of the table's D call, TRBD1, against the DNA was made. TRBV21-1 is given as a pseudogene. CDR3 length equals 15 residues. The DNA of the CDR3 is TGTGCCAGCAGCACTATAGAGACAGGCAATCAGCCCCAGCATTTT. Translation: CASSTIETGNQPQHF.

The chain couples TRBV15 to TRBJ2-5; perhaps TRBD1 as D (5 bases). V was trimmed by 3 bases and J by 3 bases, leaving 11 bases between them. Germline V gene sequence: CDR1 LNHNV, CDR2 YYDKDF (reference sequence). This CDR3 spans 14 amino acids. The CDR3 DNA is TGTGCCACCAGCAGGGAGAGCAGGGAAGAGACCCAGTACTTC. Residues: CATSRESREETQYF. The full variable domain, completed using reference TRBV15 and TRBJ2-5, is DAMVIQNPRYQVTQFGKPVTLSCSQTLNHNVMYWYQQKSSQAPKLLFHYYDKDFNNEADTPDNFQSRRPNTSFCFLDIRSPGLGDTAMYLCATSRESREETQYFGPGTRLLVL.

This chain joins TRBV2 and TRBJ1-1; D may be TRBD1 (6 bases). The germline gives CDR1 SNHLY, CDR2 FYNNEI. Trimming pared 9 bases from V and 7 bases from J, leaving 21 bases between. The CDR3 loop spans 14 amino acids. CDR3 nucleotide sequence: TGTGCCAGTAAGTATACAGGGTTTACGGATGAAGCTTTCTTT. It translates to CASKYTGFTDEAFF.

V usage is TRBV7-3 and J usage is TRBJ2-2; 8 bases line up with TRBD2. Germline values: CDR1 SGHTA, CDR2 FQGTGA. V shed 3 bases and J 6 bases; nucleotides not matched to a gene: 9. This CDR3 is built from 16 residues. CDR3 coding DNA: TGTGCCAGCAGCTTTAACAGCGGGGGCTGGGCCGGGGAGCTGTTTTTT. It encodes CASSFNSGGWAGELFF.

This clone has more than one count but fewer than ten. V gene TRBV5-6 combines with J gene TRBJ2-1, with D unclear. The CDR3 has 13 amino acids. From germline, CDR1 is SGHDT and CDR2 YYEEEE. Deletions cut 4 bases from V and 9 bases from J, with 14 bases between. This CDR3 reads CASSLFSATEQFF. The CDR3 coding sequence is TGTGCCAGCAGCCTATTCTCCGCCACTGAGCAGTTCTTC.

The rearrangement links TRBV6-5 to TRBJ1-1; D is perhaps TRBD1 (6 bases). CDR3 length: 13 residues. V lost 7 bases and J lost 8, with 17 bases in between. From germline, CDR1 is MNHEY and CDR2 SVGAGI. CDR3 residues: CASNKGGAAEAFF. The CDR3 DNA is TGTGCCAGCAATAAAGGGGGGGCGGCGGAAGCTTTCTTT.

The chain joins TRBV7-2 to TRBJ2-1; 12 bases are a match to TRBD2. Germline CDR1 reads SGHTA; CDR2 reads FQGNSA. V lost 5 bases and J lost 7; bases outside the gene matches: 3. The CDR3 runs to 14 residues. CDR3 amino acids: CASSPTSGRNEQFF. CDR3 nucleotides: TGTGCCAGCAGCCCTACTAGCGGGAGGAATGAGCAGTTCTTC.

The CDR3, as DNA: TGTGCCAGCAGCTTGAGATCCGGGACTTTTCACTACGAGCAGTACTTC. Translated: CASSLRSGTFHYEQYF. The chain has TRBV7-2 and TRBJ2-7, with TRBD2 as a possible D gene (6 bases). The V gene lost 3 bases and the J gene lost 3 bases, with 18 bases spanning the gap. This CDR3 comprises 16 residues. Germline loops: CDR1 SGHTA, CDR2 FQGNSA.

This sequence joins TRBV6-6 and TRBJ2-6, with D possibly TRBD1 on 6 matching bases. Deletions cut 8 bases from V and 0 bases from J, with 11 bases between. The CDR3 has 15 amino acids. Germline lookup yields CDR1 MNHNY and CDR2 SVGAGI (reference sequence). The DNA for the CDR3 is TGTGCCAGCTATACAGGGAACTCTGGGGCCAACGTCCTGACTTTC. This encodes CASYTGNSGANVLTF.

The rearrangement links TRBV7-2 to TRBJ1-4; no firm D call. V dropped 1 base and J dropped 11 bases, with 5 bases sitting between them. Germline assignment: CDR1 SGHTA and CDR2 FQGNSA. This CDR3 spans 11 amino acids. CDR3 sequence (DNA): TGTGCCAGCAGCTTAGACGGGAAACTGTTTTTT. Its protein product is CASSLDGKLFF.

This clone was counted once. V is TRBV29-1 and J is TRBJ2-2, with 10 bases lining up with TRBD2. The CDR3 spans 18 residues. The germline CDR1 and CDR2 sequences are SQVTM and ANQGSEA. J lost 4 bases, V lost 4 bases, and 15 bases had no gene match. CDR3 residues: CSVVSEAGGPHRTGELFF. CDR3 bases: TGCAGCGTTGTGTCAGAAGCGGGAGGGCCACATCGCACCGGGGAGCTGTTTTTT.

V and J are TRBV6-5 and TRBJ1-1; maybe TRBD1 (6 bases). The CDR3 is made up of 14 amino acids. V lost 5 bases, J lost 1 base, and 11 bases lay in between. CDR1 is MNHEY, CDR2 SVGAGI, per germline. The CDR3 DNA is TGTGCCAGCAGTGAATCGGACAGGAACACTGAAGCTTTCTTT. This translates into CASSESDRNTEAFF.